A selection of T cell receptor beta chains follows, all from one sample in a study of breast tumors, draining lymph nodes, adjacent tissues. TCRdb fed the multiplex PCR reads into MiXCR, producing one record per CDR3 protein. The sample lists over 60,000 distinct CDR3 sequences, approximately 45% seen once, with around 8% in the top ten. What was sequenced was breast tumor tissue. Receptor source: a female donor with breast cancer. Some clones in this sample may be carry-over from other donors' samples. Both conserved end residues are part of each CDR3. D genes are given only for firm matches. Size is stated for part of the rows, as once, few or many counts, or as a class when the clone is expanded.

V,D,size,J,DNA,CDR3
TRBV12-1,-,-,TRBJ2-2,TGTGCCAGCAGCTTTGCGCGGGGTTTGCGCCAGGGTCCCCAGGGCTGTGCGAACACCGGGGAGCTGTTTTTT,CASSFARGLRQGPQGCANTGELFF
TRBV9,TRBD2,few,TRBJ2-3,TGTGCCAGCAGCGTAGACGGGGGGGCGCCGGGGGCAGCTACGCAGTATTTT,CASSVDGGAPGAATQYF
TRBV29-1,-,few,TRBJ1-1,TGCAGCGTCGGGGTGTTTGACACTGAAGCTTTCTTT,CSVGVFDTEAFF
TRBV19,TRBD2,many,TRBJ2-7,TGTGCCAGTAGTATAGGCGGAGGACTAGCGAGACCCTACGAGCAGTACTTC,CASSIGGGLARPYEQYF
TRBV12-3/TRBV12-4,-,-,TRBJ1-5,TGTGCCAGCAGTCGGGGGACCACCTACGAGCATTTT,CASSRGTTYEHF
TRBV3-1,TRBD1,many,TRBJ2-1,TGTGCCAGCAGCCGCCGCAGGGGGCGCTTTGAGCAGTTCTTC,CASSRRRGRFEQFF
TRBV19,-,-,TRBJ1-5,TGTGCCAGTAGTATCGGGGTACCGGGGCAGCCCCAGCATTTT,CASSIGVPGQPQHF
TRBV18,-,many,TRBJ2-5,TGTGCCAGCTCAAATCAAGAGACCCAGTACTTC,CASSNQETQYF
TRBV7-6,TRBD1,-,TRBJ2-7,TGTGCCAGCAGCAAGGGGACAGTCGGAGCCTGTGAGCAGTACTTC,CASSKGTVGACEQYF
TRBV7-9,-,-,TRBJ2-7,TGTGCCAGCAGCCCCGGGGTAGATGCCTACGAGCAGTACTTC,CASSPGVDAYEQYF
TRBV5-5,TRBD1,-,TRBJ1-4,TGTGCCAGCAGCTTAGAGCCCACAGGGGCTAATGAAAAACTGTTTTTT,CASSLEPTGANEKLFF
TRBV27,-,-,TRBJ2-7,TGTGCCAGCAGTTTGGGGACGGCCGGTGACCACGAGCAGTACTTC,CASSLGTAGDHEQYF
TRBV15,TRBD2,many,TRBJ2-3,TGTGCCACCAGCAGCAGTCAGCGGGGTACCACAGATACGCAGTATTTT,CATSSSQRGTTDTQYF